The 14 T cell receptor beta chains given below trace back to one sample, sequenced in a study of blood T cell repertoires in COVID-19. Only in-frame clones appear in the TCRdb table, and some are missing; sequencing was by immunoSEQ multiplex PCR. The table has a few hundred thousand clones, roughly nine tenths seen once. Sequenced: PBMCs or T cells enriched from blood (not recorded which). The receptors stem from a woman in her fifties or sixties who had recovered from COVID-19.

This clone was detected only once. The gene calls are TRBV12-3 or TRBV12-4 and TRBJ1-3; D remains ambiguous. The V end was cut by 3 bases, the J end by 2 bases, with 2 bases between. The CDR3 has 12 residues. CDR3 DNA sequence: TGTGCCAGCAGTTTTACTGGAAACACCATATATTTT. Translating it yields CASSFTGNTIYF.

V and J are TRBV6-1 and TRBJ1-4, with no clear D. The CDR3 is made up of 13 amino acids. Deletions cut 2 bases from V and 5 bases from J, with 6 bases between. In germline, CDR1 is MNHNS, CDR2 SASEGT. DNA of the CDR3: TGTGCCAGCAGTGAACTAGCGAATGAAAAACTGTTTTTT. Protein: CASSELANEKLFF.

For the CDR3, the DNA is TGTGCCAGCAGCACAGACAGAAACTTCTCCTACGAGCAGTACTTC. Its translation is CASSTDRNFSYEQYF. The chain uses TRBV2 and TRBJ2-7; TRBD1 might be the D (5 bases). Germline CDR1 and CDR2: SNHLY and FYNNEI. Trimming removed 6 bases from V and 0 bases from J, with 15 bases in between. CDR3 length: 15 residues.

CDR3 protein: CASGLVQPGGAEHGYTF. The CDR3 nucleotides read TGTGCTAGTGGTTTGGTACAGCCGGGGGGAGCAGAGCATGGCTACACCTTC. This sequence joins TRBV12-5 and TRBJ1-2; TRBD1 is a possible D gene (5 bases). This CDR3 has 17 residues. From germline, CDR1 is LGHNT and CDR2 FRNRAP. V dropped 0 bases and J dropped 6 bases, with 20 bases sitting between them.

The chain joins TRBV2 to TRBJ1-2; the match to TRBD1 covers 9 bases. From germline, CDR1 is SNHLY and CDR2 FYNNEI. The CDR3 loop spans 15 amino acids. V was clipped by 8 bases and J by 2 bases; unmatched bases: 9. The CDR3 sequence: CASEDSDRGNYGYTF. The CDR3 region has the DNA TGTGCCAGCGAGGATTCGGACAGGGGCAACTATGGCTACACCTTC.

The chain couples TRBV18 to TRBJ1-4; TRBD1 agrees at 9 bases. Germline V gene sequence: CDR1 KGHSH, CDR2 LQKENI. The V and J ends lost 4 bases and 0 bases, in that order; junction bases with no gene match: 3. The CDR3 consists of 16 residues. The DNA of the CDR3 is TGTGCCAGCTCACAACAGGGGGCGGCAACTAATGAAAAACTGTTTTTT. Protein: CASSQQGAATNEKLFF.

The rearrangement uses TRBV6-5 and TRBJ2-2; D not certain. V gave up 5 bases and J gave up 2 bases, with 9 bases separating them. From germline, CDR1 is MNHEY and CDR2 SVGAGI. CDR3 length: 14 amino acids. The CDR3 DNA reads TGTGCCAGCAGTCCCCCGACAAACACCGGGGAGCTGTTTTTT. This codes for CASSPPTNTGELFF.

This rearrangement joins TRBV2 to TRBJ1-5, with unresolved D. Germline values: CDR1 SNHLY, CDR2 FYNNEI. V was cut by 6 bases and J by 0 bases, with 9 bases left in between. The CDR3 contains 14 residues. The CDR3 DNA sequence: TGTGCCAGCAGACCCGTCTATAGCAATCAGCCCCAGCATTTT. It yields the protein CASRPVYSNQPQHF.

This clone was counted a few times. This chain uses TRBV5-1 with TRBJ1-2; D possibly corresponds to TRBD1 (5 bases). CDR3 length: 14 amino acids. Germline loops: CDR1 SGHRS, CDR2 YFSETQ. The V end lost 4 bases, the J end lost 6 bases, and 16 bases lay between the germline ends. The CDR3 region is CASSLWTGGDGYTF. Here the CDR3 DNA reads TGCGCCAGCAGCCTATGGACGGGGGGAGATGGCTACACCTTC.

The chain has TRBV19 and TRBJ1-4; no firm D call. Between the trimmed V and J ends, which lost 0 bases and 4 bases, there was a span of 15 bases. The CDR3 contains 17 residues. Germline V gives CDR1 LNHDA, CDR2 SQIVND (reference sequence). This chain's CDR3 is CASSIDLGIAGNEKLFF. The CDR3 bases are TGTGCCAGTAGTATAGATCTGGGGATTGCGGGTAATGAAAAACTGTTTTTT.

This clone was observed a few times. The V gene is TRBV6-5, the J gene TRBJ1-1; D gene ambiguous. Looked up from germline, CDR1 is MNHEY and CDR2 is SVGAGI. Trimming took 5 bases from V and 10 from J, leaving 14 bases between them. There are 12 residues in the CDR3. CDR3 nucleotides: TGTGCCAGCAGTACGACGGTGGCGGTAGCTTTCTTT. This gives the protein CASSTTVAVAFF.

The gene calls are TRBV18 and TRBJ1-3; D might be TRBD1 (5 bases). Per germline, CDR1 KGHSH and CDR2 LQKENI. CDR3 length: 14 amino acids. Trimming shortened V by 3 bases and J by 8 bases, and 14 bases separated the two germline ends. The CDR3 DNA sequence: TGTGCCAGCTCACCGGGGCAGGCCCTGCACACCATATATTTT. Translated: CASSPGQALHTIYF.

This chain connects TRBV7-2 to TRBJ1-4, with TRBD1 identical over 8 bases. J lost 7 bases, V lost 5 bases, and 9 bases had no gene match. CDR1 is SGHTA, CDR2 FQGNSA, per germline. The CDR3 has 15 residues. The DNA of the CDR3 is TGTGCCAGCAGCCCTAGTGGTACAGGGGGTGAAAAACTGTTTTTT. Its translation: CASSPSGTGGEKLFF.

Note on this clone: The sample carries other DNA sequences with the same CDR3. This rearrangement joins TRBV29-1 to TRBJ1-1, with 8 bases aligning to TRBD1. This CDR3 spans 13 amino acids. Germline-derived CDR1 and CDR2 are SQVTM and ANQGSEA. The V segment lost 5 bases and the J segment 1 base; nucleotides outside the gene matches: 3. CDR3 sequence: CSVRGQGNTEAFF. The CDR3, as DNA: TGCAGCGTTAGAGGACAGGGGAACACTGAAGCTTTCTTT.